The present T cell receptor (beta chain) was sequenced within a study of blood T cells in healthy people across ages. The length of the CDR3 is 14 residues. Germline loops: CDR1 SGHTA, CDR2 FQGNSA. J was trimmed by 4 bases and V by 3 bases; bases with no gene match: 5. It was with a sample-barcoded 5' primer and a J-beta primer mix that a second PCR of about 7 to 12 cycles was run. All cDNA molecules were each tagged by a template-switch adaptor with 12 random nucleotides. MiXCR, applied by TCRdb to the 5' RACE reads, yields one record per CDR3 protein. Of some 710,000 distinct CDR3 sequences in the sample, 46% were seen once. General study findings and limits: Diversity of TCR beta per million T cells declined in a roughly linear way with age.

With respect to this clonotype: No antigen is known for it.

The chain links TRBV7-2 to TRBJ1-2, with 7 nucleotides matching TRBD1. This receptor was taken from an older man in good health. Sequencing was done on a sample of blood. The chain's CDR3 is CASSLMGTAYGYTF. The CDR3 coding sequence is TGTGCCAGCAGCTTGATGGGGACAGCCTATGGCTACACCTTC.